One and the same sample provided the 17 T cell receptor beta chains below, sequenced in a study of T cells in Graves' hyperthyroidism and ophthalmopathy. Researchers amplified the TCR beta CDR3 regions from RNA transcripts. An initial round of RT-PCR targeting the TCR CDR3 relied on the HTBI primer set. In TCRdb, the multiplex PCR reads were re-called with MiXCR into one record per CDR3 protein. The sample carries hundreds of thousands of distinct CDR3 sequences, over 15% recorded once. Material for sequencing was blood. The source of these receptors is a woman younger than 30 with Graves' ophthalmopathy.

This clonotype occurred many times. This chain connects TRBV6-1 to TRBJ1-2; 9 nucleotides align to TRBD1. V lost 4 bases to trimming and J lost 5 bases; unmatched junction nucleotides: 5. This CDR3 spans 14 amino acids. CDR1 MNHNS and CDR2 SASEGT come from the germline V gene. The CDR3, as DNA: TGTGCCAGCAGTGGCCGGGACAGGGCTTATGGCTACACCTTC. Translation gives CASSGRDRAYGYTF.

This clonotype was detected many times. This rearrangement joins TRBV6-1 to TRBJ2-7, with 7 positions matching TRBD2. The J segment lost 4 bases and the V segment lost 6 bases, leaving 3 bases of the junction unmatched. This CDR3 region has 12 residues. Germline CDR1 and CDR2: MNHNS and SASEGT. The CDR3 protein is CASREGLYEQYF. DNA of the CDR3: TGTGCCAGCAGGGAGGGACTATACGAGCAGTACTTC.

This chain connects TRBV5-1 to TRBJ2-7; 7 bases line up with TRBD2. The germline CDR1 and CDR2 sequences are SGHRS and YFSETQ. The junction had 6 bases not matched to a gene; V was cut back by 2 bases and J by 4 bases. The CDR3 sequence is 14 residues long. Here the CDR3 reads CASSLYSGPYEQYF. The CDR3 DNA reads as TGCGCCAGCAGCTTATATAGCGGGCCATACGAGCAGTACTTC.

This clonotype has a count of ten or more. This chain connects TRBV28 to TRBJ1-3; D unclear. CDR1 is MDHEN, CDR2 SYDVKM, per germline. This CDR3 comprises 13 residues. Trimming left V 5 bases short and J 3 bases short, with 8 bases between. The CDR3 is CASSLTDGNTIYF. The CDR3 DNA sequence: TGTGCCAGCAGTCTGACCGATGGAAACACCATATATTTT.

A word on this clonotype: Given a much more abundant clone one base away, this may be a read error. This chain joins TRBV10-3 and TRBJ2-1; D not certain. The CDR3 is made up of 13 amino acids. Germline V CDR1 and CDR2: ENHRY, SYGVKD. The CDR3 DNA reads TGTGCCATCAGTGAGCAGAAGTACAATGGGCAGTTCTTC. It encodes CAISEQKYNGQFF.

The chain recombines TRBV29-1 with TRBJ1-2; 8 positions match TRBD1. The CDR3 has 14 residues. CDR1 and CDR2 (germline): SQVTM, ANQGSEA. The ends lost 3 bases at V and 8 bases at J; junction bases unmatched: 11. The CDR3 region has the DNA TGCAGCGTTGAGGACAGGGTCAATACGAGCGGCTACACCTTC. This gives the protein CSVEDRVNTSGYTF.

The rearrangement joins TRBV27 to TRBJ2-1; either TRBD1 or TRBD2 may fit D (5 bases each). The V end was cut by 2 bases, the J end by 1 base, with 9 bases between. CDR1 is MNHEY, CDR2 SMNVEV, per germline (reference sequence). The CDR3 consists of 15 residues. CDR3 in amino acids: CASSLRRESYNEQFF. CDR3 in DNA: TGTGCCAGCAGTTTACGCAGGGAGTCCTACAATGAGCAGTTCTTC.

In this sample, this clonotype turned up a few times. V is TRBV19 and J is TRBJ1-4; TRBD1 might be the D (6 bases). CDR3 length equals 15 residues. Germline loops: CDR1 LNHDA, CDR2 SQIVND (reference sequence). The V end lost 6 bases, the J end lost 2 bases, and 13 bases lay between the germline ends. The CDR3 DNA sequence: TGTGCCAGTAGATTTACAGGGAGCACTAATGAAAAACTGTTTTTT. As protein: CASRFTGSTNEKLFF.

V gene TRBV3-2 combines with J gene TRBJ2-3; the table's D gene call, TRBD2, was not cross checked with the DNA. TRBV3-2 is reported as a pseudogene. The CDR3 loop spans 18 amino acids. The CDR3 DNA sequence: TGTGCCAGCAGCCGGAGGTGTCGGGAGGGCCGATTCGTGGATACGCAGTATTTT. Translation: CASSRRCREGRFVDTQYF.

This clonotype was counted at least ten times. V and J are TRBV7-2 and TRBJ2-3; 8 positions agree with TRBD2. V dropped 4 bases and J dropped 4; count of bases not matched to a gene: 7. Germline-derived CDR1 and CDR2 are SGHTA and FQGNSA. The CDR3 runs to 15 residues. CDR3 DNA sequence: TGTGCCAGCAGCTCCAGGACTAGCCGGTCAGATACGCAGTATTTT. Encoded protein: CASSSRTSRSDTQYF.

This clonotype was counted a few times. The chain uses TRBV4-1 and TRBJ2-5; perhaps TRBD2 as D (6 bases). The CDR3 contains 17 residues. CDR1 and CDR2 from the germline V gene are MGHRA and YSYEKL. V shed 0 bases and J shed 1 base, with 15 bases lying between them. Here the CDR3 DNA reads TGCGCCAGCAGCCAAGAAGTGGGACTCCAGACCCAAGAGACCCAGTACTTC. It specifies CASSQEVGLQTQETQYF.

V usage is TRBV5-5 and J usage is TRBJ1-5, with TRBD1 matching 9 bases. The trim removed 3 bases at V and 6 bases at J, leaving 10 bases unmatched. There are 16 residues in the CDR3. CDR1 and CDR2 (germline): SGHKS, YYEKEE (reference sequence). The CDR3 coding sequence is TGTGCCAGCAGCTCCGTGCCGACAGGGGGTTTTCAGCCCCAGCATTTT. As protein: CASSSVPTGGFQPQHF. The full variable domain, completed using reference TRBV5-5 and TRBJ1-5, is DAGVTQSPTHLIKTRGQQVTLRCSPISGHKSVSWYQQVLGQGPQFIFQYYEKEERGRGNFPDRFSARQFPNYSSELNVNALLLGDSALYLCASSSVPTGGFQPQHFGDGTRLSIL.

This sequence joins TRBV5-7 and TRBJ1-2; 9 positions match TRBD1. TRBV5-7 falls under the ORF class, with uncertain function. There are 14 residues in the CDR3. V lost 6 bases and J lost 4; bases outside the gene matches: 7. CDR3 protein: CASTYLQGAYGYTF. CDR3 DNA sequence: TGTGCCAGCACTTATTTACAGGGGGCCTATGGCTACACCTTC.

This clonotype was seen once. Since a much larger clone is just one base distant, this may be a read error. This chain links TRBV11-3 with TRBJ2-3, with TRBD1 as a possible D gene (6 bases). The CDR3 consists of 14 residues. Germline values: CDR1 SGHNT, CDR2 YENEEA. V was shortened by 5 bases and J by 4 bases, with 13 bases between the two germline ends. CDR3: CASSPGEGADTQYF. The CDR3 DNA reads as TGTGCCAGCAGCCCCGGAGAGGGGGCAGATACGCAGTATTTT.

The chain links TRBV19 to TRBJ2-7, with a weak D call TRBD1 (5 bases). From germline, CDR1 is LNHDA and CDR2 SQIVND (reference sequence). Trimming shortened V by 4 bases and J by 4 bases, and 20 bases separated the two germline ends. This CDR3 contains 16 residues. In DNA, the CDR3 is TGTGCCAGTAGTACCCGGTGGCAGGGCCTGGGATACGAGCAGTACTTC. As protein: CASSTRWQGLGYEQYF.

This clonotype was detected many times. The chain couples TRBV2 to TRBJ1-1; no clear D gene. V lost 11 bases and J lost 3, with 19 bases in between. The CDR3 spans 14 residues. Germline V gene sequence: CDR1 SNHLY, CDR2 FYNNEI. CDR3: CARLVALEDTEAFF. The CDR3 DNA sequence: TGTGCCCGCCTCGTCGCCCTGGAGGACACTGAAGCTTTCTTT.

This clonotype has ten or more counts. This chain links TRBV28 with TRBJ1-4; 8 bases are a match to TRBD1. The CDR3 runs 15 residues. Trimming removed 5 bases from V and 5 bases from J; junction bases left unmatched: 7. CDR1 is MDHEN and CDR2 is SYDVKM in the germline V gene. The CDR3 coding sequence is TGTGCCAGCAGTCTGGGGCAGGGGGCCAATGAAAAACTGTTTTTT. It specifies CASSLGQGANEKLFF. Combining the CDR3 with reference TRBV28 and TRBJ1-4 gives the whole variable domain DVKVTQSSRYLVKRTGEKVFLECVQDMDHENMFWYRQDPGLGLRLIYFSYDVKMKEKGDIPEGYSVSREKKERFSLILESASTNQTSMYLCASSLGQGANEKLFFGSGTQLSVL.